This T cell receptor (beta chain) was captured by sequencing in a study of T cell responses to AZD1222 COVID-19 vaccine. About this clone itself: Antigen unknown.

Clones were sequenced by immunoSEQ multiplex PCR, and TCRdb holds only the in-frame ones, with some missing. The data hold more than 100,000 clones, with roughly 89% observed a single time. Study results and caveats: Two AZD1222 administrations were followed by greater Spike-specific TCR breadth and depth. Donor demographics were predominantly white British with a female majority; clonal diversity may be underestimated. Targets within unmutated variant regions were reportedly found for nearly half of spike-specific TCRs.

V lost 1 base and J 8 bases, leaving 12 bases between the germline ends. The CDR3 spans 13 residues. CDR1 is SGDLS and CDR2 is YYNGEE in the germline V gene. The TCR comes from an adult in good health. The chain joins TRBV9 to TRBJ1-2, with D unclear. The source was peripheral blood, collected on day 0 of AZD1222 vaccination. CDR3 bases: TGTGCCAGCAGCGTAAATGTCGGCCGCGGCTACACCTTC. It yields the protein CASSVNVGRGYTF.